This TCR beta chain is drawn from a study of T cell repertoires in cytomegalovirus infection. In the study overall: Public TCR beta signatures marked donors with CMV infection and the matching HLA. Study findings and constraints: Dominant in the ex vivo response were TCR beta clonotypes restricted by HLA-C and specific for CMV. Carriers of CMV plus the relevant HLA were identified by cumulative public TCR beta family frequency.

TCRdb itself ran the reads through MiXCR, one entry per CDR3 protein. The sample lists about 110,000 distinct CDR3 sequences, roughly 9.1% seen once, with approximately 31% in the top ten. The CDR3 extends over 16 amino acids. The junction had 8 bases not matched to a gene; V was cut back by 6 bases and J by 0 bases. This clonotype was detected ten times or more. Its cognate antigen is unknown. This chain links TRBV12-3 or TRBV12-4 with TRBJ1-1; 9 bases match TRBD1. The receptor was isolated from a human donor in good health (CMV status not recorded). Some clones in this sample may be carry-over from other donors' samples. Sequenced input: PBMCs, sequenced either directly or after in vitro stimulation (not recorded which). This chain's CDR3 is CASSIGQGSMNTEAFF. CDR3 bases: TGTGCCAGCAGCATCGGACAGGGGAGTATGAACACTGAAGCTTTCTTT.